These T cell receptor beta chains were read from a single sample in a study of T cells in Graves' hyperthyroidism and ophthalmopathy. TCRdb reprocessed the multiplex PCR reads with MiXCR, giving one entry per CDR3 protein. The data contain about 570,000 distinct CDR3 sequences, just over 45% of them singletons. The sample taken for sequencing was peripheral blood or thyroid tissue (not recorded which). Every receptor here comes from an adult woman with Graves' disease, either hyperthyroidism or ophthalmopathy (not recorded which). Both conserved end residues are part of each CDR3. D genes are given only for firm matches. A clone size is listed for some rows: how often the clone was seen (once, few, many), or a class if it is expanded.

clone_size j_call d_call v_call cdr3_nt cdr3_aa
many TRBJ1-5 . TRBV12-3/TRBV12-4 TGTGCCAGCAATTTGGGGAATCAGCCCCAGCATTTT CASNLGNQPQHF
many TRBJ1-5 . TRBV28 TGTGCCAGCAGTTTATTCGTGGGTAAGCCCCAGCATTTT CASSLFVGKPQHF
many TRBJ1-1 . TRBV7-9 TGTGCCAGCAGCGCGAGACTTCCGGAAACTGAAGCTTTCTTT CASSARLPETEAFF
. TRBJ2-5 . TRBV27 TGTGCCAGCAGGAGCCCGGGGGCAGTTCAAGAGACCCAGTACTTC CASRSPGAVQETQYF
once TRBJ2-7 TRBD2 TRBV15 TGTGCCACCAGCCCTCGACTAGCGGTCTACGAGCAGTACTTC CATSPRLAVYEQYF
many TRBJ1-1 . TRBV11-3 TGTGCCAGCAGCTATACTTTGAACACTGAAGCTTTCTTT CASSYTLNTEAFF
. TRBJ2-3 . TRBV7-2 TGTGCCAGCAGCCTCCGGGACACCCTCCCAGATACGCAGTATTTT CASSLRDTLPDTQYF
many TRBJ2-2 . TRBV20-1 TGCAGTGCTAGAGATATCAGGGGCCCTAACACCGGGGAGCTGTTTTTT CSARDIRGPNTGELFF
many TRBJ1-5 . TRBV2 TGTGCCAGCAGTGAATCCCGGAATCAGCCCCAGCATTTT CASSESRNQPQHF
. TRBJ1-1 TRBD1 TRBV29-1 TGCAGCGTTCTCGGACAGGGGGCCTTTGAAGCTTTCTTT CSVLGQGAFEAFF
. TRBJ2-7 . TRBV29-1 TGCAGCTTGAGGGAGAGGGACCAAAGCTACGAGCAGTACTTC CSLRERDQSYEQYF
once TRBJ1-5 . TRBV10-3 TGTGCCATCAGTGATTTTGGGGTTGGAAGCAATCAGCCCCAGCATTTT CAISDFGVGSNQPQHF
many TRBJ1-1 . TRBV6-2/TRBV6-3 TGTGCCAGCCAGAGGTGGGGACTCGACGGCACTGAAGCTTTCTTT CASQRWGLDGTEAFF
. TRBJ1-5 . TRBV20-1 TGCAGTGCTATGGTATCGGGACGGGCGTGGCAGCCCCAGCATTTT CSAMVSGRAWQPQHF
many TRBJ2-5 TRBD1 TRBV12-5 TGTGCTAGTGCCTCTAGAGGGGGCTTCGGGACCCAGTACTTC CASASRGGFGTQYF
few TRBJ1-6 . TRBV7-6 TGTGCCAGCAGCTTAGATGTGGGATCACCCCTCCACTTT CASSLDVGSPLHF
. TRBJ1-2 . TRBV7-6 TGTGCCAGCAGACAACTATCGACAGGCTATGGCTACACCTTC CASRQLSTGYGYTF
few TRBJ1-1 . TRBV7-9 TGTGCCAGCAGCTTAGGCTCCGGGGCTGATGATGAAGCTTTCTTT CASSLGSGADDEAFF
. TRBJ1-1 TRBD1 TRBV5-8 TGTGCCAGGACAGGGGGCATCACTGAAGCTTTCTTT CARTGGITEAFF
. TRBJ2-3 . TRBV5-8 TGTGCCAGAAGCTTGTTACAAGACAATACGCAGTATTTT CARSLLQDNTQYF
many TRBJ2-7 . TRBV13 TGTGCCAGCAGCCGGACAGGGACTAGCAGCTCCTACGAGCAGTACTTC CASSRTGTSSSYEQYF
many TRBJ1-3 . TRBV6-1 TGTGCCAGCAGTCGGAGGACCGCCTCTGGAAACACCATATATTTT CASSRRTASGNTIYF
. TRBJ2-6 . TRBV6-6 TGTGCCAGCAGCCAATACAGCTCTGGGGCCAACGTCCTGACTTTC CASSQYSSGANVLTF
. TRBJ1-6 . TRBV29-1 TGCAGCGTTTTCATGGGGAGCTCCTATAATTCACCCCTCCACTTT CSVFMGSSYNSPLHF
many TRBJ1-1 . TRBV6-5 TGTGCCAGCAGTTACGACCACCCGAGAACTGAAGCTTTCTTT CASSYDHPRTEAFF
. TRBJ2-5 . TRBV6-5 TGTGCCAGCGCAGAGACCCAGTACTTC CASAETQYF
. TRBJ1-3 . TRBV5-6 TGTGCCAGCTCACCAAAGGAGGGCTGGGGAAACACCATATATTTT CASSPKEGWGNTIYF
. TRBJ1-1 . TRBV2 TGTGCCAGCAGCACAACTAGCGCCCAAGAGACTGAAGCTTTCTTT CASSTTSAQETEAFF
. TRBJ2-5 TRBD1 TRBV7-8 TGTGCCAGCTCCGACAGGGTGGCGGATCAGCCCCAGTACTTC CASSDRVADQPQYF
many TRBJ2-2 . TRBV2 TGTGCCAGCAGCGAGAGACACACCGGGGAGCTGTTTTTT CASSERHTGELFF
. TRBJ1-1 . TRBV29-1 TGCAGCGTTGATAATGTAGCGGGGGGGGACACTGAAGCTTTCTTT CSVDNVAGGDTEAFF
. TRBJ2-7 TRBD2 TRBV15 TGTGCCACCAGCAGGGGACTAGCGGGACCCTACGAGCAGTACTTC CATSRGLAGPYEQYF
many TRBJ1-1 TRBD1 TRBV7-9 TGTGCCAACAGCCGAGAAGGGACAGGACTCGAAGCTTTCTTT CANSREGTGLEAFF
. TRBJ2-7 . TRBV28 TGTGCCAGCAGTTTGCCGATGACAGGTATTACCTACGAGCAGTACTTC CASSLPMTGITYEQYF
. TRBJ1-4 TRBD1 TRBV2 TGTGCCAGCAGTGAGGACAGGATGAGTTCGGCTAATGAAAAACTGTTTTTT CASSEDRMSSANEKLFF
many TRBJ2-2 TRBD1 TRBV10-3 TGTGCCATCAGGCAGGGGGAGTCTTACCGTGAGCTGTTTTTT CAIRQGESYRELFF
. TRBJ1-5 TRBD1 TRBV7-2 TGTGCCAGCAGCGGGACAGGGGGCACTCAGCCCCAGCATTTT CASSGTGGTQPQHF
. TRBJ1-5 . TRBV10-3 TGTGCCATCAGTGACACTCGAGGCAATAGCAATCAGCCCCAGCATTTT CAISDTRGNSNQPQHF
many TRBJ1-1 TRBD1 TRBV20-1 TGCAGTGCTAGAGCCGACAGGGGTCATACTGAAGCTTTCTTT CSARADRGHTEAFF
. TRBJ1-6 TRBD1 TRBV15 TGTGCCACCAGCAAGACAGGGTATAATTCACCCCTCCACTTT CATSKTGYNSPLHF
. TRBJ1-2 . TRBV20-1 TGCAGTGAGGTAAACACAGGATCCGCTGGCTACACCTTC CSEVNTGSAGYTF
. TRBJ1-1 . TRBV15 TGTGCCACCAGCAGCTTGGTCCCAGGATCCACTGAAGCTTTCTTT CATSSLVPGSTEAFF
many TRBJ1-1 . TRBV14 TGTGCCAGCAGCCCACCTTCGGGTTCAGCTTTCTTT CASSPPSGSAFF
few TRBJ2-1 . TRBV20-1 TGCAGTGCTAGAGATAGCGGCTCCTACAATGAGCAGTTCTTC CSARDSGSYNEQFF
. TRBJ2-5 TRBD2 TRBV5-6 TGTGCCAGCAGCTCCGGGACTAGGTCTGTGGAGACCCAGTACTTC CASSSGTRSVETQYF
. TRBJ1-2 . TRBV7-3 TGTGCCAGCAGCCACCACGTCTATGGCTACACCTTC CASSHHVYGYTF
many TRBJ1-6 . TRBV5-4 TGTGCCAGCAGCCGCAGCGGGGGTTTTTCACCCCTCCACTTT CASSRSGGFSPLHF
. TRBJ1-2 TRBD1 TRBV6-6 TGTGCCAGCAGTTCACCGGACAGGCGATATGTAGGCCACTTC CASSSPDRRYVGHF
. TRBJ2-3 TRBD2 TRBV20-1 TGCAGTGCTAGTCTAGCGGGGGGAAGCACAGATACGCAGTATTTT CSASLAGGSTDTQYF
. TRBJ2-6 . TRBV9 TGTGCCAGCAGCGTAGAAGGAGGGGGGGCCAACGTCCTGACTTTC CASSVEGGGANVLTF
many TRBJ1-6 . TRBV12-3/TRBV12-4 TGTGCCAGCAGTTGGGTTGGGACACGGCGATCACCCCTCCACTTT CASSWVGTRRSPLHF
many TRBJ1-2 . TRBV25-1 TGTGCCAGCAGTGGAGGGACCTCTATCTATGGCTACACCTTC CASSGGTSIYGYTF
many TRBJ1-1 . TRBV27 TGTGCCAGCAGTTCATCCTTAGGTGCCACTGAAGCTTTCTTT CASSSSLGATEAFF